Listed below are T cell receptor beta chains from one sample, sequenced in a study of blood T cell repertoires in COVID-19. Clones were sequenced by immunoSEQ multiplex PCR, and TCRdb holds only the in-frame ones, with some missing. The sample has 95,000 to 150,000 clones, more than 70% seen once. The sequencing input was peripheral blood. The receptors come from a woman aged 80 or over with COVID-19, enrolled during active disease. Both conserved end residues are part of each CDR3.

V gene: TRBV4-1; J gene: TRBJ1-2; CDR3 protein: CASSQEDRSNYGYTF
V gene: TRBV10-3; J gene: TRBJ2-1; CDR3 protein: CAINPEGNEQFF
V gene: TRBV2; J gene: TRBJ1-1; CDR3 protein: CASSLDRDAEAFF
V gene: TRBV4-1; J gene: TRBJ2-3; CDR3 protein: CASSARISTDTQYF
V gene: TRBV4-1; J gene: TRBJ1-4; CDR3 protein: CASSARQGLQKLFF
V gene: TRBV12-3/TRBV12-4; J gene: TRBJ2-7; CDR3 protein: CASSLGQAGEQYF
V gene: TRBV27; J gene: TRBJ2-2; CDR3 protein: CASSSRRERDGELFF
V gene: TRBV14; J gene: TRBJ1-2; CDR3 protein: CASSQDPRAGNYSRGYTF
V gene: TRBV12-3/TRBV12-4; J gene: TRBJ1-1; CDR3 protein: CASSFSGAGEAFF
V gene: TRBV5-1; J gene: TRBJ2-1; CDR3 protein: CASSSGLAGLNEQFF
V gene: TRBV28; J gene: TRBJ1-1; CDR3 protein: CASSSSRNTEAFF
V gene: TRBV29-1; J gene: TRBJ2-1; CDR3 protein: CSVSLLAGVASTYNEQFF
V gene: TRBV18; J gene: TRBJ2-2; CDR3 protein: CASSPLGQGAKRGELFF
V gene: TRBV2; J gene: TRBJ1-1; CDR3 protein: CASSEGQGRTEAFF
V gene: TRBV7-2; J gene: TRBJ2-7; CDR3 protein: CASSRWESYEQYF
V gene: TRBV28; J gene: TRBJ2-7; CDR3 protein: CASSLHTLAGGYEQYF
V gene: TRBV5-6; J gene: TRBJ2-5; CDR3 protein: CASSLARAQYF
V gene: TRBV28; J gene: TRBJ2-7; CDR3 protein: CASRPGGPPYEQYF
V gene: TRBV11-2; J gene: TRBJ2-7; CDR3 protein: CASSFMEGSYEQYF
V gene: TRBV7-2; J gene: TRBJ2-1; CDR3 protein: CASSWTGADYNEQFF
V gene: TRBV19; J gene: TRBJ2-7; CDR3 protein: CASSILAGSTYEQYF
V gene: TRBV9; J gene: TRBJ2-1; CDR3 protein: CASSAGRNEQFF
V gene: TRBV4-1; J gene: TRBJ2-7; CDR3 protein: CASSRGNPYEQYF
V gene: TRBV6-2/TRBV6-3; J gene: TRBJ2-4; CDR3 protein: CASSSVPASSGRAAKNIQYF
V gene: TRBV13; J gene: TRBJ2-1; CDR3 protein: CASSLAGGPVDEQFF
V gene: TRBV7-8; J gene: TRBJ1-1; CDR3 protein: CASSVELIPLNTEAFF
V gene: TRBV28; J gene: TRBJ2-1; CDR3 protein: CASRTSGGGGYEQFF
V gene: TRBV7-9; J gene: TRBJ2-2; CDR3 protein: CASSLGGVLTGELFF
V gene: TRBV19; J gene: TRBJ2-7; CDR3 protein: CATGTGGFAGREQYF
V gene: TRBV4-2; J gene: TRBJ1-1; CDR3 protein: CASSPTGLLNTEAFF
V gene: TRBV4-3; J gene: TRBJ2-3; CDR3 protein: CASSQDRGGSYADTQYF
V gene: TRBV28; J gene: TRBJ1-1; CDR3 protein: CASNLPMTGGTEAFF
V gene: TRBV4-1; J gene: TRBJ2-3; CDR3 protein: CASSQDPVGQGSSSTDTQYF
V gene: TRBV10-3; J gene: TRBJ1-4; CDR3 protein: CAISEQDIQGATNEKLFF
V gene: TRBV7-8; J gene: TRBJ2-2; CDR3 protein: CASSFWGVGSTNTGELFF
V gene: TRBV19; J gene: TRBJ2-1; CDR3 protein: CASSLTRDRYNEQFF
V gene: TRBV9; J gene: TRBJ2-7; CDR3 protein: CASSPPSGATSYEQYF
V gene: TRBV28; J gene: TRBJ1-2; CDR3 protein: CASSFGQLYGYTF
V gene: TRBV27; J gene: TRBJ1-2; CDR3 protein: CASSNRDSRGYTF
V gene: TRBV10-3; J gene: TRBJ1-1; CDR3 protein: CAISEHLNTEAFF